This TCR beta chain was observed in a study of cytomegalovirus exposure and HLA in healthy donors. As for the study in general: The use of the same platform for the 90 to 150 validation repertoires and the approximately 730 first-cohort repertoires was reported by a later analysis.

Separation from the approximately 670-subject first cohort characterized the approximately 120-subject validation cohort, to which the donors belonged. Concerning this clone itself: Its matching antigen is unknown.

CDR3 length: 12 residues. Between the trimmed V and J ends, which lost 5 bases and 7 bases, there was a span of 11 bases. Germline V lookup: CDR1 MNHEY, CDR2 SMNVEV (reference sequence). Overall study results and limits: In a later analysis, first-cohort TCR clusters were found to tend to co-occur in the 120 validation repertoires. The investigators catalogued 150 or so TCR beta chains as cytomegalovirus-associated.

Data came from immunoSEQ multiplex PCR; TCRdb stores just in-frame clones and leaves some out. The sample carries approximately 65,000 clones, approximately 97% recorded once. The TCR originated in a man between 18 and 29 years old in good health and CMV-seronegative. The sequenced material came from PBMCs. This chain uses TRBV27 with TRBJ1-2; possible D gene TRBD1, 5 bases. Written as DNA, the CDR3 is TGTGCCAGCAGTGAAGGGACTGGTGGCTACACCTTC. It codes for CASSEGTGGYTF.